This is a list of T cell receptor beta chains from one sample in a study of cytomegalovirus exposure and HLA in healthy donors. Libraries were prepared by immunoSEQ multiplex PCR; TCRdb keeps only in-frame clonotypes and omits some of them. This table has tens of thousands of clones, approximately 82% appearing once. Material: PBMCs. The receptors originated from a man aged 45 to 65 in good health and CMV-seronegative. Both conserved end residues are part of each CDR3. The D gene is left open where the match is weak. Some rows mark clone size as missing; the rest say once, few, many or name a class of expanded clone.

clone size	J gene	V gene	D gene	CDR3 DNA	CDR3 protein
NA	TRBJ2-7	TRBV27	NA	TGTGCCAGCACCCCTTCCGGGGGCTCCTACGAGCAGTACTTC	CASTPSGGSYEQYF
NA	TRBJ2-1	TRBV7-9	TRBD2	TGTGCCAGCAGTTCTACTAGCGGGGGAGGATACAATGAGCAGTTCTTC	CASSSTSGGGYNEQFF
NA	TRBJ2-7	TRBV5-8	NA	TGTGCCAGCAGCTTAGGGCAGGGTGGCTTCGACGAGCAGTACTTC	CASSLGQGGFDEQYF
NA	TRBJ1-3	TRBV6-5	TRBD1	TGTGCCAGCAGTTACCGGGACAGGGCCCAACCAAACACCATATATTTT	CASSYRDRAQPNTIYF
NA	TRBJ1-6	TRBV28	TRBD1	TGTGCCAGCCACGCCCGGACAGGGGGCAAGAATTCACCCCTCCACTTT	CASHARTGGKNSPLHF
NA	TRBJ2-5	TRBV6-1	NA	TGTGCCAGCACCGAATCCCCGGGCGGGGAGACCCAGTACTTC	CASTESPGGETQYF
NA	TRBJ1-1	TRBV5-1	TRBD1	TGCGCCAGCAGCACCAGACAGGGTGTAAACACTGAAGCTTTCTTT	CASSTRQGVNTEAFF
few	TRBJ1-6	TRBV4-3	NA	TGCGCCAGCGGGGGCAGGGGTAGCTCACCCCTCCACTTT	CASGGRGSSPLHF
once	TRBJ2-4	TRBV5-1	TRBD1	TGCGCCAGCAGCTCCCCCGGGACAGCAGCCAAAAACATTCAGTACTTC	CASSSPGTAAKNIQYF
once	TRBJ2-5	TRBV6-5	NA	TGTGCCAGCAGCCCGACCGTCCAGGCAAAGACCCAGTACTTC	CASSPTVQAKTQYF
few	TRBJ2-2	TRBV27	TRBD1	TGTGCCAGCAGTCTGTCAGGACAGGGCCTCACCGGGGAGCTGTTTTTT	CASSLSGQGLTGELFF
NA	TRBJ2-1	TRBV6-4	TRBD1	TGTGCCAGCCGGCGAGGGGGCGCGGACAATGAGCAGTTCTTC	CASRRGGADNEQFF
NA	TRBJ2-2	TRBV19	NA	TGTGCCAGTACCCCGGGGGAGCCCAGCACCGGGGAGCTGTTTTTT	CASTPGEPSTGELFF
NA	TRBJ1-5	TRBV6-5	TRBD1	TGTGCCAGCAGCCTTGGACAGGGCCATCAGCCCCAGCATTTT	CASSLGQGHQPQHF
NA	TRBJ1-2	TRBV9	TRBD1	TGTGCCAGCAGCCCCTGGGACAGGGGGGCCTATGGCTACACCTTC	CASSPWDRGAYGYTF
NA	TRBJ1-2	TRBV4-1	TRBD1	TGCGCCAGCAGCCAGACAGGGGGGGGAGGGTATGGCTACACCTTC	CASSQTGGGGYGYTF
NA	TRBJ1-2	TRBV11-2	NA	TGTGCCAGCACCTTGGGCAGCTATGGCTACACCTTC	CASTLGSYGYTF
NA	TRBJ1-6	TRBV27	TRBD1	TGTGCCAGCAGTCTAGACTCGGGACAGAGGGTAGGAAGGTCCTATAATTCACCCCTCCACTTT	CASSLDSGQRVGRSYNSPLHF
NA	TRBJ2-1	TRBV29-1	TRBD1	TGCAGCGTTGTTGAGGGACAGGGGTCTCTAGATGAGCAGTTCTTC	CSVVEGQGSLDEQFF
NA	TRBJ2-7	TRBV6-6	TRBD1	TGTGCCAGCAGAAGACAGGGGGCCTACGAGCAGTACTTC	CASRRQGAYEQYF
NA	TRBJ2-2	TRBV6-4	TRBD1	TGTGCCAGCAGCCCCCAGGGGGCCACCGGGGAGCTGTTTTTT	CASSPQGATGELFF
NA	TRBJ2-7	TRBV25-1	TRBD2	TGTGCCAGCAGTGCGGGGGGCTCCTACGAGCAGTACTTC	CASSAGGSYEQYF
NA	TRBJ2-1	TRBV6-1	NA	TGTGCCAGCAGCCCTCCTAGGAACAATGAGCAGTTCTTC	CASSPPRNNEQFF
NA	TRBJ1-1	TRBV28	TRBD1	TGTGCCAGCAGTTTGCCACGGACAGGGAACACTGAAGCTTTCTTT	CASSLPRTGNTEAFF
NA	TRBJ1-3	TRBV27	NA	TGTGCCAGCAGTTTACGTACCCCGAGGGACACCATATATTTT	CASSLRTPRDTIYF
NA	TRBJ2-5	TRBV9	TRBD2	TGTGCCAGCAACCATAACGGACTAGGGAAAGAGACCCAGTACTTC	CASNHNGLGKETQYF
NA	TRBJ1-1	TRBV7-9	NA	TGTGCCAGCAGCTTAATGGGGGGGCGGATGCCGGCTTTCTTT	CASSLMGGRMPAFF
few	TRBJ2-1	TRBV19	NA	TGTGCCAGTAGCGCCAATATTGAAATAGTCAGGGGCACCTACAATGAGCAGTTCTTC	CASSANIEIVRGTYNEQFF
NA	TRBJ2-3	TRBV10-3	NA	TGTGCCATCAGTGAGTCAGGGGGCACAGATACGCAGTATTTT	CAISESGGTDTQYF
once	TRBJ2-3	TRBV5-6	NA	TGTGCCAGCAGCTTGTACCAGGGGACCCCCGGTACGCAGTATTTT	CASSLYQGTPGTQYF
NA	TRBJ2-2	TRBV18	NA	TGTGCCAGCTCCCCTGCGAACACCGGGGAGCTGTTTTTT	CASSPANTGELFF
NA	TRBJ2-5	TRBV5-1	TRBD2	TGCGCCAGCAGTTCCGGGGGGGGACCCCAAGAGACCCAGTACTTC	CASSSGGGPQETQYF
NA	TRBJ1-2	TRBV10-3	NA	TGTGCCATCGCGGGTTCGGGAATCAGCTATGGCTACACCTTC	CAIAGSGISYGYTF
NA	TRBJ2-1	TRBV7-9	NA	TGTGCCAGCAGCTTAGGCGAGGGCTGGGCCAATGAGCAGTTCTTC	CASSLGEGWANEQFF
NA	TRBJ2-7	TRBV7-6	TRBD1	TGTGCCAGCGCCGCCGGGACAGGGGGCGGCGAGCAGTACTTC	CASAAGTGGGEQYF
NA	TRBJ1-6	TRBV7-8	NA	TGTGCCAGCAGTTTTACAGGGCGCGGATATAATTCACCCCTCCACTTT	CASSFTGRGYNSPLHF
NA	TRBJ2-7	TRBV6-5	NA	TGTGCCAGCAGTTACACCGGACAGCTCCTCAGCGAGCAGTACTTC	CASSYTGQLLSEQYF
once	TRBJ2-7	TRBV5-6	TRBD1	TGTGCCAGCAGCCCCGATCCAACAGGGGTCTCCGAGCAGTACTTC	CASSPDPTGVSEQYF
once	TRBJ1-3	TRBV6-4	NA	TGTGCCAGCAGTTGGAGCTGTCAGTCGGGTACTGGAAACACCATATATTTT	CASSWSCQSGTGNTIYF
few	TRBJ2-3	TRBV28	TRBD2	TGTGCCAGCAGTACACCCGCGGGGGGGGAGAGGGATACGCAGTATTTT	CASSTPAGGERDTQYF
NA	TRBJ2-7	TRBV6-6	NA	TGTGCCAGCACAGAGGGGGGGCGGTACGAGCAGTACTTC	CASTEGGRYEQYF